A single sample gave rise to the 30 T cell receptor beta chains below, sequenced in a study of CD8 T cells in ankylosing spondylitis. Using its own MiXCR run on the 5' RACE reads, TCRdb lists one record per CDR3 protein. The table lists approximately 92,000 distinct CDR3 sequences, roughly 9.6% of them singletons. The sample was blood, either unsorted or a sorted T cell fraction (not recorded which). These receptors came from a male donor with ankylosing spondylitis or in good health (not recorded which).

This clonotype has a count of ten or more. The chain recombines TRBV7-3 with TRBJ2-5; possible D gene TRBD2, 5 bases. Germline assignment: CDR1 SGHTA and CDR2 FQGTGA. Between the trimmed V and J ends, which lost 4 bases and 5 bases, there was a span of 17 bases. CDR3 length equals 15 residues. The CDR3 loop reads CASSSSASGWETQYF. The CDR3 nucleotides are TGTGCCAGCAGCTCTTCGGCCAGCGGTTGGGAGACCCAGTACTTC.

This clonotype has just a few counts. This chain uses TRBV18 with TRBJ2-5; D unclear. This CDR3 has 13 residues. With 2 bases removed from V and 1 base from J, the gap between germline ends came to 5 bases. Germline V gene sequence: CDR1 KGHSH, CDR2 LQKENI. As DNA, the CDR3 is TGTGCCAGCTCACCATCCCCCCAAGAGACCCAGTACTTC. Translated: CASSPSPQETQYF.

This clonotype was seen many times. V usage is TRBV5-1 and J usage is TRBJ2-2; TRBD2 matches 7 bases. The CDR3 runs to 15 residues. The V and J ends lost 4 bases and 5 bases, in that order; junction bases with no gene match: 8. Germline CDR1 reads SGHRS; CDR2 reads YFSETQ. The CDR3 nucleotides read TGCGCCAGCAGCAGGGACTATGGGGATACCGGGGAGCTGTTTTTT. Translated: CASSRDYGDTGELFF.

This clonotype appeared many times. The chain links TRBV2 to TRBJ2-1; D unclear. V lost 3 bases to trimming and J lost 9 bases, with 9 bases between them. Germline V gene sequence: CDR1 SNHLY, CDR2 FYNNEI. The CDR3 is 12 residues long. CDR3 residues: CASSDRVGEQFF. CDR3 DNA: TGTGCCAGCAGTGATCGGGTGGGTGAGCAGTTCTTC. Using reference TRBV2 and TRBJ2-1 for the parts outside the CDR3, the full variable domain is EPEVTQTPSHQVTQMGQEVILRCVPISNHLYFYWYRQILGQKVEFLVSFYNNEISEKSEIFDDQFSVERPDGSNFTLKIRSTKLEDSAMYFCASSDRVGEQFFGPGTRLTVL.

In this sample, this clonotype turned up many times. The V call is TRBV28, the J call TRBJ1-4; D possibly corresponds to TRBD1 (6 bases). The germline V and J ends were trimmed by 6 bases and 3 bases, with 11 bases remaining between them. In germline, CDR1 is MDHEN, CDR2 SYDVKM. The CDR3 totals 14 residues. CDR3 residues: CASRGGQSNEKLFF. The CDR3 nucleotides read TGTGCCAGCAGGGGAGGACAGTCTAATGAAAAACTGTTTTTT.

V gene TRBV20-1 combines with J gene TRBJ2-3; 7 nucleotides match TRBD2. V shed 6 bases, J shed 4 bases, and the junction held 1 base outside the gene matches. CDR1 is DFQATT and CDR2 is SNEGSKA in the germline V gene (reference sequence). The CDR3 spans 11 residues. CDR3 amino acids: CSAGRSDTQYF. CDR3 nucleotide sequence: TGCAGTGCCGGGAGGTCAGATACGCAGTATTTT.

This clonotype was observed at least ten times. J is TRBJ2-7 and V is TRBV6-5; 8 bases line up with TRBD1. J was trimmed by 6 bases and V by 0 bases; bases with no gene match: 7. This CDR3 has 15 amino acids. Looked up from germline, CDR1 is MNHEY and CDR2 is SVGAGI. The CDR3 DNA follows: TGTGCCAGCAGTTACTCAACCCAGGGGGCAGGCGAGCAGTACTTC. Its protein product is CASSYSTQGAGEQYF.

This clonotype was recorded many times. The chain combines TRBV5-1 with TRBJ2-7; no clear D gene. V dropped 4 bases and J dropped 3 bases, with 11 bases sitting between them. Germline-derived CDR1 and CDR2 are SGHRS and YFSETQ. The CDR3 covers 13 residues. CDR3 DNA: TGCGCCAGCAGCCTCCTAGAGTTCTACGAGCAGTACTTC. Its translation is CASSLLEFYEQYF. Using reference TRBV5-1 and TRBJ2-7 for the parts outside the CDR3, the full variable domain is KAGVTQTPRYLIKTRGQQVTLSCSPISGHRSVSWYQQTPGQGLQFLFEYFSETQRNKGNFPGRFSGRQFSNSRSEMNVSTLELGDSALYLCASSLLEFYEQYFGPGTRLTVT.

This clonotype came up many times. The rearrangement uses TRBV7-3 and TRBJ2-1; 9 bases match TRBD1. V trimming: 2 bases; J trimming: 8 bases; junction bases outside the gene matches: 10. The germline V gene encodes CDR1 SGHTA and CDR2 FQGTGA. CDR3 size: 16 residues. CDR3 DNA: TGTGCCAGCAGCTTACCGGCGGACAGGGGCCATGATGAGCAGTTCTTC. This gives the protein CASSLPADRGHDEQFF.

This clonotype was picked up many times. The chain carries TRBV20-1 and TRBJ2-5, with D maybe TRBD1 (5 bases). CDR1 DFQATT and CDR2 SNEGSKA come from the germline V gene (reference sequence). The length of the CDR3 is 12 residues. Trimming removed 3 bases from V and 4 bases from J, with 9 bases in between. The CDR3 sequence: CSASRGSETQYF. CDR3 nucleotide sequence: TGCAGTGCTAGTAGGGGCTCAGAGACCCAGTACTTC.

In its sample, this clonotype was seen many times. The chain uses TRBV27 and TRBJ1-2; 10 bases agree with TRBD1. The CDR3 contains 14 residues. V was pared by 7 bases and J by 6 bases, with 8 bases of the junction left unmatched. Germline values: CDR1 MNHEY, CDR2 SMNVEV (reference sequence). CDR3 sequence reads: CASTRTGTGDGYTF. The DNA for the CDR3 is TGTGCCAGCACGAGAACCGGGACAGGGGATGGCTACACCTTC.

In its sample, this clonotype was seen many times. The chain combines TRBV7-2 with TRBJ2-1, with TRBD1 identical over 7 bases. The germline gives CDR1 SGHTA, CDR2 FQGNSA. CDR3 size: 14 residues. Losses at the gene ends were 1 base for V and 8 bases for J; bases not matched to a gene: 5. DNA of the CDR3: TGTGCCAGCAGCTTAGGAGGGGGCCTGTATGAGCAGTTCTTC. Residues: CASSLGGGLYEQFF.

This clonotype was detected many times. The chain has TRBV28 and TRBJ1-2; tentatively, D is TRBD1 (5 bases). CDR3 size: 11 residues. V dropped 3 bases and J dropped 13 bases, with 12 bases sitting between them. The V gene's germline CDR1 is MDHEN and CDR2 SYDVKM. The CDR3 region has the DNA TGTGCCAGCAGTTTTAGGGGAAGGGCCACCTTC. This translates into CASSFRGRATF.

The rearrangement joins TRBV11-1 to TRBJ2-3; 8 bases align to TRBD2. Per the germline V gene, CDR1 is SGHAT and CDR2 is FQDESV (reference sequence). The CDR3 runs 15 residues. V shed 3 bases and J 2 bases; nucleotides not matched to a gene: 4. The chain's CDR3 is CASSFGTSLTDTQYF. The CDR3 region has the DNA TGTGCCAGCAGCTTCGGGACTAGTCTCACAGATACGCAGTATTTT.

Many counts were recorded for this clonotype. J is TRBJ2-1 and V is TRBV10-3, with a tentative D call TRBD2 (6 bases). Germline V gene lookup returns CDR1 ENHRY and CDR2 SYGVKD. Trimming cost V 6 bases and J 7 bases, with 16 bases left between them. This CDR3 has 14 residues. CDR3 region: CAIRRRDSLNEQFF. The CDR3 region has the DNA TGTGCCATCAGGAGGAGGGACTCCTTAAATGAGCAGTTCTTC.

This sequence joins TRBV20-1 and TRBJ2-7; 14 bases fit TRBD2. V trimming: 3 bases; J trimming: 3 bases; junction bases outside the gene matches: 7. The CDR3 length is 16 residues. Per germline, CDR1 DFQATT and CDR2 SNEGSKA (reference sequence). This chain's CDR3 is CSARGGLAGALYEQYF. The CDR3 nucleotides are TGCAGTGCTAGGGGGGGACTAGCGGGGGCCCTCTACGAGCAGTACTTC.

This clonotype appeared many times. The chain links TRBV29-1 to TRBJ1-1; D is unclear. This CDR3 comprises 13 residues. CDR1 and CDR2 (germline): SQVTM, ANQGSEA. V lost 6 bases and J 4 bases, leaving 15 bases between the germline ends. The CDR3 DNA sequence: TGCAGCGTAGCACAATCACAGCTCACTGAAGCTTTCTTT. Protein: CSVAQSQLTEAFF.

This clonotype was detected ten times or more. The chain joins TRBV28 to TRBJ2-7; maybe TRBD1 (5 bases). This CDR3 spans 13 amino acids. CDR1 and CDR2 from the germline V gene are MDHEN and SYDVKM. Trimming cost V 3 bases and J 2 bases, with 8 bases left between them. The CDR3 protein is CASSFPTAYEQYF. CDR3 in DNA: TGTGCCAGCAGTTTCCCGACAGCCTACGAGCAGTACTTC.

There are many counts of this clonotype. CDR3 sequence reads: CASSLQRGTGELFF. The CDR3 DNA follows: TGTGCCAGCAGCCTTCAGCGGGGGACCGGGGAGCTGTTTTTT. The chain recombines TRBV7-3 with TRBJ2-2; 8 bases align to TRBD2. This CDR3 has 14 amino acids. Trimming at V came to 5 bases and at J to 5 bases, leaving 4 bases not matched to a gene. Germline V lookup: CDR1 SGHTA, CDR2 FQGTGA.

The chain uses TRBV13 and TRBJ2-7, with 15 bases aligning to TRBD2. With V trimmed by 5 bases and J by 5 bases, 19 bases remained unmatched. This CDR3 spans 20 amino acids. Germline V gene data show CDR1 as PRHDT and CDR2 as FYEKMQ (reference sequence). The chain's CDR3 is CASSTPPGLAGGPLVNEQYF. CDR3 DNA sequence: TGTGCCAGCAGCACGCCCCCGGGACTAGCGGGGGGCCCACTGGTCAACGAGCAGTACTTC.

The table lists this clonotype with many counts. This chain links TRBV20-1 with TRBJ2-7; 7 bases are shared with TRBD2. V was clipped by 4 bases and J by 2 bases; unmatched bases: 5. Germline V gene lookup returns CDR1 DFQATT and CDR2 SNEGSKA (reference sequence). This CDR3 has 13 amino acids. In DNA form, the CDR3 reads TGCAGTGCTACGGGGGGAGAGACCTACGAGCAGTACTTC. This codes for CSATGGETYEQYF.

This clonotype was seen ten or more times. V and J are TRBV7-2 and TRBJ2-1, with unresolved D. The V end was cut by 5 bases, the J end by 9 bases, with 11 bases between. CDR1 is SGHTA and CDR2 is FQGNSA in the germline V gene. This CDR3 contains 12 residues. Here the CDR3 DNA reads TGTGCCAGCAGCGCCACGGGTGTTGAGCAGTTCTTC. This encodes CASSATGVEQFF.

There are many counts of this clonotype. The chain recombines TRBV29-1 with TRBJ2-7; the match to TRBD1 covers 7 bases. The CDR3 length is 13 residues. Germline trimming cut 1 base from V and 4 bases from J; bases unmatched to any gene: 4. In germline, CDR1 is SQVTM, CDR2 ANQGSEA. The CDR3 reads CSVEGTGRYEQYF. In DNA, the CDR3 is TGCAGCGTTGAAGGGACAGGACGGTACGAGCAGTACTTC.

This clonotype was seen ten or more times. In DNA form, the CDR3 reads TGTGCCAGCAGCCAAGGCGCTCTAGCGGGGGTTAACGGGGAGCTGTTTTTT. Its protein product is CASSQGALAGVNGELFF. V gene TRBV3-1 combines with J gene TRBJ2-2, with TRBD2 matching 10 bases. CDR3 length: 17 residues. The ends lost 1 base at V and 7 bases at J; junction bases unmatched: 9. Germline CDR1 reads LGHDT; CDR2 reads YNNKEL (reference sequence).

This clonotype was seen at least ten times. The CDR3 DNA follows: TGTGCCAGCAGCTTCGAGGATACGCAGTATTTT. This gives the protein CASSFEDTQYF. The genes are TRBV7-3 and TRBJ2-3; D gene unclear. Deletions cut 3 bases from V and 6 bases from J, with 4 bases between. The CDR3 length is 11 residues. Germline V gene lookup returns CDR1 SGHTA and CDR2 FQGTGA.

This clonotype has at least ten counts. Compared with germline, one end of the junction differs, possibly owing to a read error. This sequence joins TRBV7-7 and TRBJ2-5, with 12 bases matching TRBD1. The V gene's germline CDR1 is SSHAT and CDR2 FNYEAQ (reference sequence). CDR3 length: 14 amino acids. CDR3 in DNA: TGTGCTAGCAGCGGGACAGGGGGCGCAGAGACCCAGTACTTC. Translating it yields CASSGTGGAETQYF.

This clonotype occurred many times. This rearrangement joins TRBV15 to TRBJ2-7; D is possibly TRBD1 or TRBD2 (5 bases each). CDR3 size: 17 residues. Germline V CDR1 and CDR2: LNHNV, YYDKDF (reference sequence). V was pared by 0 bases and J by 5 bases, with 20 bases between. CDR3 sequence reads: CATSREPRVSGFHEQYF. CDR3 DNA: TGTGCCACCAGCAGAGAACCCAGGGTGTCGGGGTTCCACGAGCAGTACTTC.

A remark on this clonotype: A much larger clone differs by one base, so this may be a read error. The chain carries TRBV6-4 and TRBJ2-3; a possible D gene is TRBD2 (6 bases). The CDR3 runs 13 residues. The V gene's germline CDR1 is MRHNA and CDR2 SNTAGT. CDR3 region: CTIRDSPADTQYF. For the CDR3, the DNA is TGTACCATCAGGGACTCCCCGGCAGATACGCAGTATTTT.

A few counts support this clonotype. CDR3 residues: CASSQEGTGKNTGELFF. The CDR3 region has the DNA TGTGCCAGCAGCCAAGAGGGGACAGGGAAAAACACCGGGGAGCTGTTTTTT. J is TRBJ2-2 and V is TRBV3-1; TRBD1 aligns across 9 bases. Germline V lookup: CDR1 LGHDT, CDR2 YNNKEL (reference sequence). This CDR3 is built from 17 residues. V was clipped by 0 bases and J by 2 bases; unmatched bases: 4.

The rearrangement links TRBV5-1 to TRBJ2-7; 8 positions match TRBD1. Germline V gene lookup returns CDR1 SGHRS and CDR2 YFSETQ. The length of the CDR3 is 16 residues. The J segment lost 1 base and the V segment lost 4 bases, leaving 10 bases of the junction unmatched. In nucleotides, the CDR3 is TGCGCCAGCAGCCCGACGACAGGGGCCGCTTCCTACGAGCAGTACTTC. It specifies CASSPTTGAASYEQYF.